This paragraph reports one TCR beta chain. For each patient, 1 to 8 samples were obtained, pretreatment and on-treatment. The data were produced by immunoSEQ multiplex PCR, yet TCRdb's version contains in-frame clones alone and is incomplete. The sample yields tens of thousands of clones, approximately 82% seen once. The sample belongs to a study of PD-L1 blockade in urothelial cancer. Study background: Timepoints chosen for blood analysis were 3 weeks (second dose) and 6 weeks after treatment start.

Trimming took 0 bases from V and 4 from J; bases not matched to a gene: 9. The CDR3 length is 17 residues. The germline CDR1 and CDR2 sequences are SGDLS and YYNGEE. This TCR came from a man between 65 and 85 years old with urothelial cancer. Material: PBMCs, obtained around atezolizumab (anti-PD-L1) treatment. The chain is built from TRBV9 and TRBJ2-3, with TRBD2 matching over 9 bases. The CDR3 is CASSVVGAGGPADTQYF. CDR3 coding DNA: TGTGCCAGCAGCGTAGTGGGGGCGGGAGGGCCCGCAGATACGCAGTATTTT.